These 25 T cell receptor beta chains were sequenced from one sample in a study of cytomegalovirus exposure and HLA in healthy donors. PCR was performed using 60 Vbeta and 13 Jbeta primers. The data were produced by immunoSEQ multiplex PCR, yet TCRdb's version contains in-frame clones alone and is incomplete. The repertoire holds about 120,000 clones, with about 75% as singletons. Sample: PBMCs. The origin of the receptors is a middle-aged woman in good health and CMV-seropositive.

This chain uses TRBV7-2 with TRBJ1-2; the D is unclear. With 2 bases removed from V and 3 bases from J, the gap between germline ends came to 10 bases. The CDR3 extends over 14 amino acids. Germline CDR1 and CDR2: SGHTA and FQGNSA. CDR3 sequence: CASSLFQAHYGYTF. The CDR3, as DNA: TGTGCCAGCAGCTTATTCCAGGCCCACTATGGCTACACCTTC.

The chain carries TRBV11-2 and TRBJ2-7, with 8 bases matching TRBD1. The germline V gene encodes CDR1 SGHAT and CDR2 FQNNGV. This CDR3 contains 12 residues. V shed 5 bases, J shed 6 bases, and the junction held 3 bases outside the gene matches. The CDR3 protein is CASSPTGAEQYF. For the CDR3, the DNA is TGTGCCAGCAGCCCGACAGGGGCCGAGCAGTACTTC.

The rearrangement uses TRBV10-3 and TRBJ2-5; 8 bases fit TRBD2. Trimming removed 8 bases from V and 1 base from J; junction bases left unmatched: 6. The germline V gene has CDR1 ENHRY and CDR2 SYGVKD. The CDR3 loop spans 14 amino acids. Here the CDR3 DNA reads TGTGCCATCGGGCCCAGCGGGGGCCAAGAGACCCAGTACTTC. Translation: CAIGPSGGQETQYF.

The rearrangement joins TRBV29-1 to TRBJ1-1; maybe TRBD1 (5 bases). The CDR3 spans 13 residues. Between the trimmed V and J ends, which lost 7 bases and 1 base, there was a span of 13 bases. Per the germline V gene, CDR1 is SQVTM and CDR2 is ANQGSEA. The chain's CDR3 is CSGLGQGNTEAFF. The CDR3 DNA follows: TGCAGCGGGCTGGGGCAGGGGAACACTGAAGCTTTCTTT.

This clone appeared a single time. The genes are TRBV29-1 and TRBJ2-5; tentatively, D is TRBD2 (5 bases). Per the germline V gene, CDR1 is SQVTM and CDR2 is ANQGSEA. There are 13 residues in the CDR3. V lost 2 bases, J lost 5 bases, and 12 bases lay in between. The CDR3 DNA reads TGCAGCGTTGAACTAGCCAGGAGGGAGACCCAGTACTTC. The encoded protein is CSVELARRETQYF.

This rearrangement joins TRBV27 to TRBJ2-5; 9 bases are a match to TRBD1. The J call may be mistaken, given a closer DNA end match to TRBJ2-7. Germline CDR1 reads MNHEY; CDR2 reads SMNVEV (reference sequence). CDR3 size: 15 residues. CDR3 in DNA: TGTGCCAGCAGTTTCTCGGACAGGGGTCTCGACGAGCAGTACTTC. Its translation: CASSFSDRGLDEQYF.

CDR3 coding DNA: TGTGCCAGTAGTAAGGACAGGGGCCGGGCTGAAGCTTTCTTT. It yields the protein CASSKDRGRAEAFF. V and J are TRBV19 and TRBJ1-1; TRBD1 matches 9 bases. The CDR3 consists of 14 residues. Germline CDR1 reads LNHDA; CDR2 reads SQIVND (reference sequence). With 4 bases clipped from V and 6 bases from J, the junction kept 6 bases outside the gene matches.

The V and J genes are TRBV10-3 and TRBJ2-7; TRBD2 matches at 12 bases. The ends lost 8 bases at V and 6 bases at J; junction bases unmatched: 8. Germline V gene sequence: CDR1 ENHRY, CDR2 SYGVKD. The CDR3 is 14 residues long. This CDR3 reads CAIRLAGVGSEQYF. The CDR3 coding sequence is TGTGCCATCCGACTAGCGGGAGTTGGATCCGAGCAGTACTTC.

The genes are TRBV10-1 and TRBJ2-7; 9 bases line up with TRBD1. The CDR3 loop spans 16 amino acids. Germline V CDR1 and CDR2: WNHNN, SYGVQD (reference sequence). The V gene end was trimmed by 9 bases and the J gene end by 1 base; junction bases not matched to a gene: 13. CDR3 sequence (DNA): TGCGCCAGTATTATTCCCGGGACAGGGAGTTCCTACGAGCAGTACTTC. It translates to CASIIPGTGSSYEQYF.

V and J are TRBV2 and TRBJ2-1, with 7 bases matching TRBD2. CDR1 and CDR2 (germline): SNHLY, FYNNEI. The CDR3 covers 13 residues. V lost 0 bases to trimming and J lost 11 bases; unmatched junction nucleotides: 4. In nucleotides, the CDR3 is TGTGCCAGCAGTGAAGCAGGCGGGGGTAAGCAGTTCTTC. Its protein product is CASSEAGGGKQFF. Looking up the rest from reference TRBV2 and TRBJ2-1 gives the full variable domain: EPEVTQTPSHQVTQMGQEVILRCVPISNHLYFYWYRQILGQKVEFLVSFYNNEISEKSEIFDDQFSVERPDGSNFTLKIRSTKLEDSAMYFCASSEAGGGKQFFGPGTRLTVL.

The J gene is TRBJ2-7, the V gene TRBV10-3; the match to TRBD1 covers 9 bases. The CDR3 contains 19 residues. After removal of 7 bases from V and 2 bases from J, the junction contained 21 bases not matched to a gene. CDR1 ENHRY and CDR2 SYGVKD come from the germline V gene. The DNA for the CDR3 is TGTGCCATCAAGAGAGAACAGGGGGCCGGCTCCGGCCTGGCCTACGAGCAGTACTTC. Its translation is CAIKREQGAGSGLAYEQYF.

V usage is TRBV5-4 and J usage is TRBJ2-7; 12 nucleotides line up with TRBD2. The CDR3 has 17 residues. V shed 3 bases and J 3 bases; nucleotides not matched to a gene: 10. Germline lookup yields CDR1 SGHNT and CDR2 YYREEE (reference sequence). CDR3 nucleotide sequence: TGTGCCAGCAGCTCTTCTAGCGGGAGGGCCCTATACTACGAGCAGTACTTC. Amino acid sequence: CASSSSSGRALYYEQYF.

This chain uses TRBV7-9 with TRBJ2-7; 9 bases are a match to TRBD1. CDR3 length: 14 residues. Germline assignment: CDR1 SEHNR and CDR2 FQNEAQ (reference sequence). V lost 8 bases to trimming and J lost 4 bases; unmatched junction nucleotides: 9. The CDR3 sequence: CASGHRGPQYEQYF. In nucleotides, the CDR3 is TGTGCCAGCGGACACAGGGGGCCTCAGTACGAGCAGTACTTC.

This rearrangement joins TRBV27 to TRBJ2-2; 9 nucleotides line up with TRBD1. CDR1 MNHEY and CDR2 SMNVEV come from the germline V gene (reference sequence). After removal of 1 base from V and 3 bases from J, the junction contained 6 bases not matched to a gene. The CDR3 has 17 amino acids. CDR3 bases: TGTGCCAGCAGTTTATTGGGGGGACAGGGATACACCGGGGAGCTGTTTTTT. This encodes CASSLLGGQGYTGELFF.

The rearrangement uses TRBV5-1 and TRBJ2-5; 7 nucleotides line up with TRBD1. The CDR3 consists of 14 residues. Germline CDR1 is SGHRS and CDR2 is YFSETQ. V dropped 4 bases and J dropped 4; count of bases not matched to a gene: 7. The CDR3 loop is CASSHRDSTETQYF. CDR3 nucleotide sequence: TGCGCCAGCAGCCACCGGGACAGCACAGAGACCCAGTACTTC.

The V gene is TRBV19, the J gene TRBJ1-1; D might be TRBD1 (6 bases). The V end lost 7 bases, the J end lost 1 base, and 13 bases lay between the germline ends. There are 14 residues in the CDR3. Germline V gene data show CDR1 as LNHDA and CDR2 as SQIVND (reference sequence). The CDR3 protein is CASTPTGSNTEAFF. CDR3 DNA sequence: TGTGCCAGTACCCCCACAGGGTCGAACACTGAAGCTTTCTTT. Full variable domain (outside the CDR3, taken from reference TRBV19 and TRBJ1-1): DGGITQSPKYLFRKEGQNVTLSCEQNLNHDAMYWYRQDPGQGLRLIYYSQIVNDFQKGDIAEGYSVSREKKESFPLTVTSAQKNPTAFYLCASTPTGSNTEAFFGQGTRLTVV.

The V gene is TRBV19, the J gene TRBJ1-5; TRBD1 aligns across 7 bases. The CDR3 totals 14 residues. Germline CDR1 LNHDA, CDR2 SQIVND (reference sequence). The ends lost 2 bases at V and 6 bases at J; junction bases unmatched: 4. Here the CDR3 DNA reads TGTGCCAGTAGTATAAGACAGGGAATTCAGCCCCAGCATTTT. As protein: CASSIRQGIQPQHF.

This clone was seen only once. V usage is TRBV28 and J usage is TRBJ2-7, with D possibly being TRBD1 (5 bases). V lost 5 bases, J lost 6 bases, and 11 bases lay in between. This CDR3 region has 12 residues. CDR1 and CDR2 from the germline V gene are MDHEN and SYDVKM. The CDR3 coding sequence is TGTGCCAGCAGTCGACGACAGCTCGAGCAGTACTTC. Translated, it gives CASSRRQLEQYF.

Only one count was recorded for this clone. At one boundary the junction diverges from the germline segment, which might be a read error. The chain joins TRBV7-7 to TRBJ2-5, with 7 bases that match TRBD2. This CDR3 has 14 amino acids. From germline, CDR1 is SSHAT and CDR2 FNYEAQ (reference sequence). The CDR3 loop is CASSLEWGGETQYF. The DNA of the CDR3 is TGTGCTAGCAGCTTAGAATGGGGGGGAGAGACCCAGTACTTC.

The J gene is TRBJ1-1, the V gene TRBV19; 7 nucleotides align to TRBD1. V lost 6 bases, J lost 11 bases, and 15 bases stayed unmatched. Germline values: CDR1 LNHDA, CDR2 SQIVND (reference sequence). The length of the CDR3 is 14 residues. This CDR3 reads CASRLTDRSVGAFF. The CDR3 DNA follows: TGTGCCAGTAGACTTACGGACAGGTCGGTTGGGGCTTTCTTT.

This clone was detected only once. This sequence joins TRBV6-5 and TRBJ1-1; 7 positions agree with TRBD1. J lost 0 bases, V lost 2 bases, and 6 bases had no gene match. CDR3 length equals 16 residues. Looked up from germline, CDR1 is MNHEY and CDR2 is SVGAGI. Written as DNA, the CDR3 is TGTGCCAGCAGTTACGCGTTAACAGGGGTGAACACTGAAGCTTTCTTT. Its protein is CASSYALTGVNTEAFF.

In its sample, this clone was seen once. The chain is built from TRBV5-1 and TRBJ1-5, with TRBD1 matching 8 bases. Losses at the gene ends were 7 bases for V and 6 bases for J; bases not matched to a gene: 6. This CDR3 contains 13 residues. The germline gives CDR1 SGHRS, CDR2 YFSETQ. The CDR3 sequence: CASAGGISQPQHF. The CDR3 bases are TGCGCCAGCGCAGGGGGCATTAGTCAGCCCCAGCATTTT. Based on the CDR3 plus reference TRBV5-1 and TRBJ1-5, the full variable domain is KAGVTQTPRYLIKTRGQQVTLSCSPISGHRSVSWYQQTPGQGLQFLFEYFSETQRNKGNFPGRFSGRQFSNSRSEMNVSTLELGDSALYLCASAGGISQPQHFGDGTRLSIL.

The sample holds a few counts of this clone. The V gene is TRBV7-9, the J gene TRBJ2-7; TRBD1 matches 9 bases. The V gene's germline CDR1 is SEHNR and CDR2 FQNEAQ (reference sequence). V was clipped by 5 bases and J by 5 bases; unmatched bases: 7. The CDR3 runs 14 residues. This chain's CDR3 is CASSRDREVHEQYF. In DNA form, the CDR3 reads TGTGCCAGCAGCCGGGACAGGGAGGTCCACGAGCAGTACTTC. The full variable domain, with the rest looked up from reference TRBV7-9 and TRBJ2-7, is DTGVSQNPRHKITKRGQNVTFRCDPISEHNRLYWYRQTLGQGPEFLTYFQNEAQLEKSRLLSDRFSAERPKGSFSTLEIQRTEQGDSAMYLCASSRDREVHEQYFGPGTRLTVT.

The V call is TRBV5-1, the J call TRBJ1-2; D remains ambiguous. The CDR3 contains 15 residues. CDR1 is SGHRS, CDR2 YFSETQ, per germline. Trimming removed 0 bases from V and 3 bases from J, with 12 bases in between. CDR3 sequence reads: CASSLVEPPYYGYTF. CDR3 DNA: TGCGCCAGCAGCTTGGTGGAGCCTCCTTACTATGGCTACACCTTC.

Here the CDR3 reads CASSQLAGGSYNEQFF. Written as DNA, the CDR3 is TGCGCCAGCAGCCAGCTAGCGGGAGGGTCCTACAATGAGCAGTTCTTC. V gene TRBV5-1 combines with J gene TRBJ2-1; TRBD2 matches 12 bases. With V trimmed by 4 bases and J by 1 base, 3 bases remained unmatched. This CDR3 is 16 amino acids long. CDR1 is SGHRS, CDR2 YFSETQ, per germline.